This TCR beta chain comes out of a study of CD8 T cells in ankylosing spondylitis. General study results and limits: Several highly homologous variants made up a TCR beta motif that seemed to typify ankylosing spondylitis blood. Disease-associated clonotypes exhibited CD8+ identity and were relatively infrequent in peripheral blood. Disease-associated clones were reportedly significantly overrepresented in matched ankylosing spondylitis synovial fluid.

The CDR3 runs to 15 residues. Looked up from germline, CDR1 is SQVTM and CDR2 is ANQGSEA. V shed 6 bases and J 0 bases; nucleotides not matched to a gene: 6. This clonotype turned up a few times. Its antigen is still unknown. In making TCR beta libraries, quantitative 5'-RACE with molecular barcodes was used. One entry per CDR3 protein, called by TCRdb with MiXCR from the 5' RACE reads. This table holds about 130,000 distinct CDR3 sequences, roughly an eighth found once. V is TRBV29-1 and J is TRBJ2-1; TRBD1 agrees at 9 bases. The TCR sequence derives from a female donor with ankylosing spondylitis or in good health (not recorded which). The specimen sequenced was blood, either unsorted or a sorted T cell fraction (not recorded which). The CDR3: CSVARQGGSYNEQFF. The CDR3 bases are TGCAGCGTCGCAAGACAGGGGGGCTCCTACAATGAGCAGTTCTTC.